The 16 T cell receptor beta chains given below trace back to one sample, sequenced in a study of shared clonotypes between healthy human individuals. Clones were read by immunoSEQ multiplex PCR, and TCRdb kept only the in-frame ones, dropping some. The data contain about 2.1 million clones, 85% to 95% of them singletons. Positive CCR7 selection of CD45RO-negative cells yielded the naive CD8 cells, and terminally differentiated effector memory CD45RA+ cells were excluded. The sequenced sample consisted of naive CD8+ T cells from PBMCs. All receptors come from a man younger than 35 in good health. Some clones in this sample may be carry-over from other donors' samples.

The chain uses TRBV23-1 and TRBJ2-7; D perhaps matches TRBD2 (5 bases). TRBV23-1 falls under the ORF class, with uncertain function. Trimming took 11 bases from V and 0 from J, leaving 11 bases between them. The CDR3 has 12 amino acids. For the CDR3, the DNA is TGCGCCGAGAGGGAGAACTCCTACGAGCAGTACTTC. As protein: CAERENSYEQYF.

This clone was counted a single time. The gene calls are TRBV19 and TRBJ1-5, with unresolved D. Germline V lookup: CDR1 LNHDA, CDR2 SQIVND (reference sequence). This CDR3 contains 16 residues. Trimming removed 0 bases from V and 7 bases from J, with 16 bases in between. The CDR3 region has the DNA TGTGCCAGTAGTATAGAGGGGAGGCAAAAGAGACAGCCCCAGCATTTT. Translation gives CASSIEGRQKRQPQHF.

CDR3: CASSEGDVGGYEQYF. The CDR3, as DNA: TGCGCCAGCAGTGAAGGAGACGTGGGGGGATACGAGCAGTACTTC. This chain joins TRBV10-2 and TRBJ2-7; possible D gene TRBD2, 6 bases. Trimming cost V 3 bases and J 4 bases, with 16 bases left between them. Per the germline V gene, CDR1 is WSHSY and CDR2 is SAAADI. The CDR3 sequence is 15 residues long.

As to this clone: Other nucleotide sequences in the sample specify the same CDR3. The V call is TRBV4-2, the J call TRBJ2-3; D may be TRBD2 (5 bases). V lost 6 bases to trimming and J lost 0 bases, with 10 bases between them. The CDR3 is made up of 14 amino acids. Germline V gene sequence: CDR1 LGHNA, CDR2 YNFKEQ. CDR3 sequence (DNA): TGTGCCAGCAGTCCTCGGACTAGCACAGATACGCAGTATTTT. Translation: CASSPRTSTDTQYF.

The chain is built from TRBV19 and TRBJ1-4; D might be TRBD1 (5 bases). The ends were cut back, 5 bases at V and 3 bases at J, with 16 bases in the middle. The germline V gene encodes CDR1 LNHDA and CDR2 SQIVND (reference sequence). CDR3 length: 16 amino acids. The CDR3 here is CASSAYPRVANEKLFF. CDR3 nucleotide sequence: TGTGCCAGTAGTGCATACCCCAGGGTGGCTAATGAAAAACTGTTTTTT.

The rearrangement links TRBV5-1 to TRBJ2-2, with D possibly TRBD2 on 5 matching bases. The germline CDR1 and CDR2 sequences are SGHRS and YFSETQ. The ends were cut back, 1 base at V and 0 bases at J, with 10 bases in the middle. CDR3 size: 16 residues. Here the CDR3 reads CASSLFYGANTGELFF. The CDR3 nucleotides are TGCGCCAGCAGCTTGTTTTACGGGGCGAACACCGGGGAGCTGTTTTTT.

On this clone itself: This same CDR3 is encoded by further DNA sequences in the sample. This chain links TRBV29-1 with TRBJ2-7; 9 bases map to TRBD2. Per the germline V gene, CDR1 is SQVTM and CDR2 is ANQGSEA. CDR3 length equals 12 residues. The junction had 5 bases not matched to a gene; V was cut back by 7 bases and J by 4 bases. DNA for the CDR3: TGCAGCGCTAGGACTAGCGCATACGAGCAGTACTTC. It is translated as CSARTSAYEQYF.

As DNA, the CDR3 is TGTGCCAGCAGTTACTCGGAAGGGAGGAATGAGCAGTTCTTC. Translating gives CASSYSEGRNEQFF. The chain links TRBV6-6 to TRBJ2-1, with a tentative D call TRBD2 (6 bases). There are 14 residues in the CDR3. The germline gives CDR1 MNHNY, CDR2 SVGAGI (reference sequence). V was clipped by 0 bases and J by 7 bases, with 10 bases between them.

This clone was recorded only once. The chain's CDR3 is CASSIWNTDTQYF. In DNA form, the CDR3 reads TGTGCCAGTAGTATTTGGAACACAGATACGCAGTATTTT. The rearrangement joins TRBV19 to TRBJ2-3, with D unresolved. V dropped 3 bases and J dropped 2 bases, with 6 bases sitting between them. The germline CDR1 and CDR2 sequences are LNHDA and SQIVND (reference sequence). The CDR3 contains 13 residues.

The chain links TRBV28 to TRBJ2-5; D is perhaps TRBD1 (6 bases). The germline V gene has CDR1 MDHEN and CDR2 SYDVKM. V dropped 4 bases and J dropped 4 bases, with 13 bases sitting between them. The CDR3 is made up of 14 amino acids. The CDR3 nucleotides read TGTGCCAGCAGTTACCCCGGACAGATAGAGACCCAGTACTTC. Translated, it gives CASSYPGQIETQYF. Complete variable domain (other parts from reference TRBV28 and TRBJ2-5): DVKVTQSSRYLVKRTGEKVFLECVQDMDHENMFWYRQDPGLGLRLIYFSYDVKMKEKGDIPEGYSVSREKKERFSLILESASTNQTSMYLCASSYPGQIETQYFGPGTRLLVL.

The chain has TRBV5-1 and TRBJ2-7; 10 nucleotides line up with TRBD1. The CDR3 sequence is 15 residues long. V trimming: 7 bases; J trimming: 2 bases; junction bases outside the gene matches: 9. Looked up from germline, CDR1 is SGHRS and CDR2 is YFSETQ. The CDR3 loop is CASGGQGMGPYEQYF. The CDR3 DNA follows: TGCGCCAGCGGGGGACAGGGGATGGGCCCCTACGAGCAGTACTTC. Variable domain in full (rest from reference TRBV5-1 and TRBJ2-7): KAGVTQTPRYLIKTRGQQVTLSCSPISGHRSVSWYQQTPGQGLQFLFEYFSETQRNKGNFPGRFSGRQFSNSRSEMNVSTLELGDSALYLCASGGQGMGPYEQYFGPGTRLTVT.

This sequence joins TRBV4-1 and TRBJ2-1; D ambiguous. V was clipped by 2 bases and J by 4 bases, with 6 bases between them. Germline V gene sequence: CDR1 MGHRA, CDR2 YSYEKL. The CDR3 spans 13 residues. Here the CDR3 reads CASSQTPYNEQFF. DNA for the CDR3: TGCGCCAGCAGCCAAACGCCTTACAATGAGCAGTTCTTC.

This sequence joins TRBV11-3 and TRBJ2-5; tentatively, D is TRBD1 or TRBD2 (5 bases each). Trimming removed 5 bases at V and 7 bases at J, with 14 bases between. Germline CDR1 SGHNT, CDR2 YENEEA. The CDR3 is 13 residues long. CDR3 region: CASSPGFRGTQYF. CDR3 bases: TGTGCCAGCAGCCCAGGGTTCCGGGGGACCCAGTACTTC.

The chain combines TRBV28 with TRBJ1-1; 8 bases map to TRBD1. From germline, CDR1 is MDHEN and CDR2 SYDVKM. The CDR3 is 14 residues long. With V trimmed by 2 bases and J by 4 bases, 3 bases remained unmatched. The DNA for the CDR3 is TGTGCCAGCAGTTTAATGGGACAGGTCACTGAAGCTTTCTTT. Its protein product is CASSLMGQVTEAFF.

This CDR3 is CASSLGLAHEQYF. CDR3 DNA sequence: TGTGCCAGCAGCTTGGGTTTAGCCCACGAGCAGTACTTC. This chain uses TRBV5-4 with TRBJ2-7, with unresolved D. Trimming cost V 0 bases and J 5 bases, with 9 bases left between them. Per germline, CDR1 SGHNT and CDR2 YYREEE (reference sequence). This CDR3 has 13 residues. Using reference TRBV5-4 and TRBJ2-7 for the parts outside the CDR3, the full variable domain is ETGVTQSPTHLIKTRGQQVTLRCSSQSGHNTVSWYQQALGQGPQFIFQYYREEENGRGNFPPRFSGLQFPNYSSELNVNALELDDSALYLCASSLGLAHEQYFGPGTRLTVT.

The genes are TRBV9 and TRBJ2-1; 7 nucleotides match TRBD2. There are 17 residues in the CDR3. Germline V gene lookup returns CDR1 SGDLS and CDR2 YYNGEE. Unmatched junction bases numbered 9, after V lost 1 base and J lost 2 bases. CDR3 nucleotides: TGTGCCAGCAGCGTACAGGCGGGAGTAGGCCCCTACAATGAGCAGTTCTTC. Translated, it gives CASSVQAGVGPYNEQFF.